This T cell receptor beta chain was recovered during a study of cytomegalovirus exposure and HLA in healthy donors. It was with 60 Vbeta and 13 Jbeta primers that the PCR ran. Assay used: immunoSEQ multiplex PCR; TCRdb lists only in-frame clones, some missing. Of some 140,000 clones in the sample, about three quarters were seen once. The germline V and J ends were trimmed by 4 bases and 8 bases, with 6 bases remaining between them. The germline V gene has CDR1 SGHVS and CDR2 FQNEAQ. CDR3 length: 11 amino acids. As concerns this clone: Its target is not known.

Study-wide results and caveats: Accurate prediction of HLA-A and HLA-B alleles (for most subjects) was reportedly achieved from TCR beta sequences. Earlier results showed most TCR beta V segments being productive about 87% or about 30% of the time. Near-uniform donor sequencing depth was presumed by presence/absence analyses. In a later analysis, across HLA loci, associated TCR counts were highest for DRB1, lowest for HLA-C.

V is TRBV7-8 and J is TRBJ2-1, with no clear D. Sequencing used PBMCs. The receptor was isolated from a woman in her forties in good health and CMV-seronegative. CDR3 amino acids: CASSSVDEQFF. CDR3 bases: TGTGCCAGCAGCTCAGTCGATGAGCAGTTCTTC.